A single sample gave rise to the 25 T cell receptor beta chains below, sequenced in a study of CD8 T cells in Susac syndrome (dated by TCRdb to between 2018 and 2020). Library method: the immunoSEQ multiplex PCR assay. RNA was extracted with the RNeasy kit and 0.5 to 1 ug was reverse transcribed using random hexamers. Clones were called with MiXCR by TCRdb after fastp trimmed the public reads at Q25, and only in-frame beta chains were retained. Rows are unified per CDR3 protein, each entry keeping the most common DNA and genes. The sample data list roughly 130,000 distinct CDR3 sequences, and 90% to 95% of these were observed just once. The ten largest clones take up roughly 0.11% of the sample. Sequenced sample: CD4+ T cells from PBMCs. The source is a human donor in good health.

The chain couples TRBV18 to TRBJ1-2; D is possibly TRBD1 (5 bases). Germline loops: CDR1 KGHSH, CDR2 LQKENI. The germline V and J ends were trimmed by 3 bases and 3 bases, with 11 bases remaining between them. This CDR3 has 14 amino acids. The CDR3 coding sequence is TGTGCCAGCTCACCTCCGGGACCAGACTATGGCTACACCTTC. Encoded protein: CASSPPGPDYGYTF. Filled out from reference TRBV18 and TRBJ1-2, the complete variable domain reads NAGVMQNPRHLVRRRGQEARLRCSPMKGHSHVYWYRQLPEEGLKFMVYLQKENIIDESGMPKERFSAEFPKEGPSILRIQQVVRGDSAAYFCASSPPGPDYGYTFGSGTRLTVV.

This CDR3 reads CASSYDGFPYEQYF. CDR3 DNA sequence: TGTGCCAGCAGTTACGACGGGTTCCCCTACGAGCAGTACTTC. The rearrangement uses TRBV6-6 and TRBJ2-7; D not resolved. V was cut by 2 bases and J by 2 bases, with 10 bases left in between. This CDR3 is built from 14 residues. Germline V gene sequence: CDR1 MNHNY, CDR2 SVGAGI (reference sequence).

The chain is built from TRBV14 and TRBJ2-3; 10 bases agree with TRBD2. V shed 4 bases, J shed 3 bases, and the junction held 10 bases outside the gene matches. Germline V gene lookup returns CDR1 SGHDN and CDR2 FVKESK. The CDR3 sequence is 17 residues long. The DNA for the CDR3 is TGTGCCAGCAGCCGCCTAGGACTAGCGGTGCGAACAGATACGCAGTATTTT. Translation: CASSRLGLAVRTDTQYF.

This chain joins TRBV2 and TRBJ1-2; no clear D gene. This CDR3 has 14 residues. Germline V lookup: CDR1 SNHLY, CDR2 FYNNEI. Trimming took off 8 bases at V and 0 bases at J, with 13 bases between the two ends. The CDR3: CASLWEATNYGYTF. CDR3 in DNA: TGTGCCAGCCTCTGGGAGGCCACTAACTATGGCTACACCTTC.

J is TRBJ2-1 and V is TRBV5-1; TRBD2 agrees at 7 bases. V gave up 4 bases and J gave up 9 bases; unmatched junction bases: 16. Germline CDR1 reads SGHRS; CDR2 reads YFSETQ. This CDR3 comprises 16 residues. In nucleotides, the CDR3 is TGCGCCAGCAGCCAAGGACGGACGGGAGGTTCTGGTGAGCAGTTCTTC. It specifies CASSQGRTGGSGEQFF. The whole variable domain, remainder taken from reference TRBV5-1 and TRBJ2-1, is KAGVTQTPRYLIKTRGQQVTLSCSPISGHRSVSWYQQTPGQGLQFLFEYFSETQRNKGNFPGRFSGRQFSNSRSEMNVSTLELGDSALYLCASSQGRTGGSGEQFFGPGTRLTVL.

The rearrangement joins TRBV7-9 to TRBJ2-3, with 7 bases matching TRBD1. The CDR3 covers 15 residues. Germline CDR1 and CDR2: SEHNR and FQNEAQ (reference sequence). V was clipped by 4 bases and J by 0 bases; unmatched bases: 4. The CDR3, as DNA: TGTGCCAGCAGCTCCGGACAGGTTAGCACAGATACGCAGTATTTT. Translated: CASSSGQVSTDTQYF.

The chain uses TRBV19 and TRBJ2-1, with D uncertain. This CDR3 is 15 amino acids long. The V gene lost 6 bases and the J gene lost 4 bases, with 16 bases spanning the gap. Germline values: CDR1 LNHDA, CDR2 SQIVND (reference sequence). In DNA form, the CDR3 reads TGTGCCAGTAGCAAGGAAACGCGCTTATACAATGAGCAGTTCTTC. It codes for CASSKETRLYNEQFF.

The gene calls are TRBV7-9 and TRBJ2-1, with D hard to call. This CDR3 is 12 amino acids long. Deletions cut 1 base from V and 5 bases from J, with 3 bases between. CDR1 is SEHNR and CDR2 is FQNEAQ in the germline V gene (reference sequence). The CDR3 loop is CASSLEHNEQFF. As DNA, the CDR3 is TGTGCCAGCAGCTTAGAGCACAATGAGCAGTTCTTC.

V usage is TRBV2 and J usage is TRBJ2-1; D not resolved. CDR3 length equals 12 residues. V was clipped by 7 bases and J by 5 bases, with 9 bases between them. Germline lookup yields CDR1 SNHLY and CDR2 FYNNEI. CDR3 in amino acids: CASTGLHNEQFF. The CDR3 bases are TGTGCCAGCACCGGGCTGCACAATGAGCAGTTCTTC.

This clonotype showed up just once. The chain joins TRBV5-1 to TRBJ1-1; 7 nucleotides agree with TRBD1. The junction had 9 bases not matched to a gene; V was cut back by 2 bases and J by 8 bases. This CDR3 is built from 14 residues. From germline, CDR1 is SGHRS and CDR2 YFSETQ. The CDR3 loop reads CASSLSRGIGEAFF. The DNA for the CDR3 is TGCGCCAGCAGCTTATCCAGGGGGATCGGCGAAGCTTTCTTT.

J is TRBJ1-5 and V is TRBV7-2; D is perhaps TRBD1 (5 bases). Germline V gene lookup returns CDR1 SGHTA and CDR2 FQGNSA. Trimming stripped 5 bases from V and 9 bases from J, with 17 bases between. This CDR3 comprises 14 residues. In nucleotides, the CDR3 is TGTGCCAGCAGCCAATTCAGGGAGAGACGGCCCCAGCATTTT. It specifies CASSQFRERRPQHF.

The chain uses TRBV28 and TRBJ2-2, with D perhaps matching TRBD1 or TRBD2 (5 bases each). CDR1 MDHEN and CDR2 SYDVKM come from the germline V gene. V gave up 7 bases and J gave up 6 bases, with 12 bases separating them. CDR3 size: 13 residues. The CDR3 DNA is TGTGCCAGCACGCCGCCGGGGCCCGGGGAGCTGTTTTTT. Encoded protein: CASTPPGPGELFF.

CDR3 coding DNA: TGTGCCAGCAGCCTCCTAGCGGGAGGGAACGAGCAGTACTTC. It specifies CASSLLAGGNEQYF. The rearrangement joins TRBV7-9 to TRBJ2-7; 12 bases match TRBD2. This CDR3 region has 14 residues. The ends lost 5 bases at V and 5 bases at J; junction bases unmatched: 4. Per germline, CDR1 SEHNR and CDR2 FQNEAQ (reference sequence).

The chain recombines TRBV7-2 with TRBJ2-7; TRBD1 aligns across 8 bases. Germline lookup yields CDR1 SGHTA and CDR2 FQGNSA. The trim removed 4 bases at V and 3 bases at J, leaving 8 bases unmatched. The length of the CDR3 is 15 residues. The CDR3 region has the DNA TGTGCCAGCAGCTCCTACACAGGACAGGGCTACGAGCAGTACTTC. It is translated as CASSSYTGQGYEQYF.

The rearrangement links TRBV6-4 to TRBJ2-3; D call uncertain. The CDR3 extends over 13 amino acids. V gave up 2 bases and J gave up 3 bases, with 6 bases separating them. CDR1 MRHNA and CDR2 SNTAGT come from the germline V gene. The DNA of the CDR3 is TGTGCCAGCAGTGACATAGGGACAGATACGCAGTATTTT. The encoded protein is CASSDIGTDTQYF.

This clonotype was found once. V usage is TRBV19 and J usage is TRBJ1-2, with unresolved D. From germline, CDR1 is LNHDA and CDR2 SQIVND (reference sequence). The CDR3 loop spans 13 amino acids. V dropped 3 bases and J dropped 4 bases, with 9 bases sitting between them. Here the CDR3 DNA reads TGTGCCAGTAGTATCGACGCCCCCTATGGCTACACCTTC. It translates to CASSIDAPYGYTF.

This clonotype has just one count. The CDR3 here is CSVRGRNEQYF. The CDR3 DNA is TGCAGCGTTAGAGGACGAAACGAGCAGTACTTC. The chain combines TRBV29-1 with TRBJ2-7; D gene uncertain. Trimming left V 5 bases short and J 5 bases short, with 10 bases between. The CDR3 length is 11 residues. Germline V gene lookup returns CDR1 SQVTM and CDR2 ANQGSEA.

V is TRBV3-1 and J is TRBJ2-4, with 8 bases identical to TRBD1. The CDR3 has 13 residues. J gave up 4 bases and V 6 bases, and 2 bases lay outside the gene matches. Per germline, CDR1 LGHDT and CDR2 YNNKEL (reference sequence). Written as DNA, the CDR3 is TGTGCCAGCAGTGGACAGGGTAAAAACATTCAGTACTTC. This translates into CASSGQGKNIQYF. The variable domain in full, with the rest retrieved from reference TRBV3-1 and TRBJ2-4, is DTAVSQTPKYLVTQMGNDKSIKCEQNLGHDTMYWYKQDSKKFLKIMFSYNNKELIINETVPNRFSPKSPDKAHLNLHINSLELGDSAVYFCASSGQGKNIQYFGAGTRLSVL.

The V call is TRBV25-1, the J call TRBJ2-1; D is possibly TRBD1 (6 bases). Germline assignment: CDR1 MGHDK and CDR2 SYGVNS. The CDR3 is made up of 11 amino acids. Trimming shortened V by 6 bases and J by 6 bases, and 6 bases separated the two germline ends. DNA for the CDR3: TGTGCCAGCAGGGACAGCAATGAGCAGTTCTTC. Its protein is CASRDSNEQFF.

CDR3 residues: CSARVLGQGTGNEQFF. In DNA form, the CDR3 reads TGCAGTGCTAGAGTACTAGGACAGGGGACGGGCAATGAGCAGTTCTTC. This chain uses TRBV20-1 with TRBJ2-1; TRBD1 agrees at 9 bases. Germline CDR1 DFQATT, CDR2 SNEGSKA (reference sequence). This CDR3 spans 16 amino acids. V lost 1 base, J lost 6 bases, and 10 bases stayed unmatched.

CDR3 amino acids: CASSEPSKLGEQFF. The CDR3 DNA reads TGTGCCAGCAGTGAACCCTCGAAACTGGGTGAGCAGTTCTTC. The V call is TRBV25-1, the J call TRBJ2-1; D not certain. The V end lost 2 bases, the J end lost 9 bases, and 14 bases lay between the germline ends. The length of the CDR3 is 14 residues. Per the germline V gene, CDR1 is MGHDK and CDR2 is SYGVNS.

The gene calls are TRBV12-3 or TRBV12-4 and TRBJ2-1; D uncertain. The CDR3 contains 13 residues. The V gene lost 4 bases and the J gene lost 6 bases, with 10 bases spanning the gap. The CDR3 sequence is CASSSPPANEQFF. DNA for the CDR3: TGTGCCAGCAGTTCCCCCCCGGCCAATGAGCAGTTCTTC.

This rearrangement joins TRBV27 to TRBJ1-5; no definite D call. The V end was cut by 4 bases, the J end by 5 bases, with 15 bases between. Looked up from germline, CDR1 is MNHEY and CDR2 is SMNVEV (reference sequence). The length of the CDR3 is 15 residues. In nucleotides, the CDR3 is TGTGCCAGCAGTTCCAGGATTAATAGAGATCAGCCCCAGCATTTT. It specifies CASSSRINRDQPQHF.

The chain is built from TRBV5-1 and TRBJ2-7; the match to TRBD2 covers 10 bases. The CDR3 spans 14 residues. Per germline, CDR1 SGHRS and CDR2 YFSETQ. Germline trimming cut 4 bases from V and 6 bases from J; bases unmatched to any gene: 7. In DNA, the CDR3 is TGCGCCAGCAGCATTCTAGCGGGAGAGGCCGAGCAGTACTTC. Translated, it gives CASSILAGEAEQYF.

This sequence joins TRBV7-2 and TRBJ2-2, with 10 bases that match TRBD2. The CDR3 loop spans 15 amino acids. J gave up 6 bases and V 5 bases, and 6 bases lay outside the gene matches. CDR1 SGHTA and CDR2 FQGNSA come from the germline V gene. CDR3 DNA: TGTGCCAGCAGCCTTCTAGCGGGAGTGGCCGGGGAGCTGTTTTTT. It specifies CASSLLAGVAGELFF.